This T cell receptor (beta chain) was sequenced for a study of T cells in Graves' hyperthyroidism and ophthalmopathy. Researchers took RNA transcripts and amplified the TCR beta CDR3 regions from them. Using the HTBI primer set, a first-round RT-PCR was run on the TCR CDR3. Using its own MiXCR run on the multiplex PCR reads, TCRdb lists one record per CDR3 protein. The repertoire holds 500,000 to 750,000 distinct CDR3 sequences, with more than 15% as singletons. This clonotype turned up a few times. With 7 bases removed from V and 0 bases from J, the gap between germline ends came to 12 bases. CDR1 is MNHNS and CDR2 is SASEGT in the germline V gene. CDR3 size: 14 residues.

The receptor's source is a woman younger than 45 with Graves' hyperthyroidism. Sequences were obtained from blood. This chain uses TRBV6-1 with TRBJ2-5, with D hard to call. CDR3 DNA: TGTGCCAGCACCCAACCGGGTCACCAAGAGACCCAGTACTTC. It specifies CASTQPGHQETQYF.